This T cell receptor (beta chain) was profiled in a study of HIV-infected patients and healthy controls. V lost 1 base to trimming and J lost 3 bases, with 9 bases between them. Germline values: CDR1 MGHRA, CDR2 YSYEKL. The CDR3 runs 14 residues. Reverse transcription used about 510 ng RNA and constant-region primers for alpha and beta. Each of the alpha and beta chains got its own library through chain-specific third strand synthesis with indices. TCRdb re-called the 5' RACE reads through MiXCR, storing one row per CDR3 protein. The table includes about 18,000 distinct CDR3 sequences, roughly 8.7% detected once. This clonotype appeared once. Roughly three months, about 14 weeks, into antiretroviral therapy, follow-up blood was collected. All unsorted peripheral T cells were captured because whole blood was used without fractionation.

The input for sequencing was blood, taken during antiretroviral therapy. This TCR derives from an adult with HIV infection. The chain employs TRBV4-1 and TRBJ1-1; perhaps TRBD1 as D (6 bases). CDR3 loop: CASSQGRGDTEAFF. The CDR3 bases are TGCGCCAGCAGCCAAGGAAGGGGGGACACTGAAGCTTTCTTT.